Following are 23 T cell receptor beta chains from one sample sequenced in a study of cytotoxic CD8 clonotypes in ibrutinib-treated CLL. Data came from immunoSEQ multiplex PCR; TCRdb stores just in-frame clones and leaves some out. Among 250,000 to 350,000 clones listed, 65% to 85% were seen once. Sequenced material: PBMCs, taken at disease progression, from a patient treated with ibrutinib. The receptors were sampled from a human donor with chronic lymphocytic leukemia.

The CDR3 sequence: CATSGTSGNTGELFF. Written as DNA, the CDR3 is TGTGCCACCTCCGGGACTAGTGGGAACACCGGGGAGCTGTTTTTT. The chain employs TRBV10-3 and TRBJ2-2; 8 bases fit TRBD2. Looked up from germline, CDR1 is ENHRY and CDR2 is SYGVKD. Losses at the gene ends were 10 bases for V and 1 base for J; bases not matched to a gene: 8. The CDR3 has 15 residues.

The J gene is TRBJ2-2, the V gene TRBV5-1; 8 bases agree with TRBD1. Germline CDR1 reads SGHRS; CDR2 reads YFSETQ. The CDR3 sequence is 14 residues long. J was trimmed by 6 bases and V by 4 bases; bases with no gene match: 5. The DNA of the CDR3 is TGCGCCAGCAGCCCGACAGGGGAAGCCGGGGAGCTGTTTTTT. It specifies CASSPTGEAGELFF.

CDR3 DNA sequence: TGTGCCAGCAGCGTTTCTCTGGGTGGCGGCACAGATACGCAGTATTTT. Its translation is CASSVSLGGGTDTQYF. The chain joins TRBV9 to TRBJ2-3; D call uncertain. CDR1 and CDR2 (germline): SGDLS, YYNGEE. V was shortened by 2 bases and J by 1 base, with 14 bases between the two germline ends. The CDR3 is made up of 16 amino acids.

The sample holds a few counts of this clone. The rearrangement links TRBV7-6 to TRBJ1-5; D ambiguous. V was cut by 3 bases and J by 4 bases, with 13 bases left in between. Germline CDR1 and CDR2: SGHVS and FNYEAQ. This CDR3 is built from 15 residues. DNA for the CDR3: TGTGCCAGCAGCTTTAGTATCGGTTCGAATCAGCCCCAGCATTTT. Amino acid sequence: CASSFSIGSNQPQHF.

This clone was observed a few times. Other DNA sequences from this sample encode an identical CDR3 as well. The rearrangement joins TRBV9 to TRBJ2-7; no clear D gene. The length of the CDR3 is 13 residues. The germline CDR1 and CDR2 sequences are SGDLS and YYNGEE. V dropped 0 bases and J dropped 0 bases, with 4 bases sitting between them. CDR3 bases: TGTGCCAGCAGCGTAGGGAGCTCCTACGAGCAGTACTTC. Translation gives CASSVGSSYEQYF. Using reference TRBV9 and TRBJ2-7 for the parts outside the CDR3, the full variable domain is DSGVTQTPKHLITATGQRVTLRCSPRSGDLSVYWYQQSLDQGLQFLIQYYNGEERAKGNILERFSAQQFPDLHSELNLSSLELGDSALYFCASSVGSSYEQYFGPGTRLTVT.

This sequence joins TRBV6-4 and TRBJ1-1; 10 bases align to TRBD1. The germline gives CDR1 MRHNA, CDR2 SNTAGT. This CDR3 region has 13 residues. J gave up 7 bases and V 6 bases, and 5 bases lay outside the gene matches. The CDR3 reads CASSDRGQGEAFF. The CDR3 DNA is TGTGCCAGCAGCGACAGGGGGCAAGGTGAAGCTTTCTTT.

The chain combines TRBV7-7 with TRBJ2-1; TRBD2 agrees at 12 bases. This CDR3 is built from 15 residues. Germline CDR1 reads SSHAT; CDR2 reads FNYEAQ (reference sequence). Trimming removed 5 bases from V and 3 bases from J; junction bases left unmatched: 2. CDR3 sequence: CASSRTSGDYNEQFF. Written as DNA, the CDR3 is TGTGCCAGCAGCCGGACTAGCGGGGACTACAATGAGCAGTTCTTC. Combining the CDR3 with reference TRBV7-7 and TRBJ2-1 gives the whole variable domain GAGVSQSPRYKVTKRGQDVTLRCDPISSHATLYWYQQALGQGPEFLTYFNYEAQPDKSGLPSDRFSAERPEGSISTLTIQRTEQRDSAMYRCASSRTSGDYNEQFFGPGTRLTVL.

CDR3 DNA: TGTGCCAGCAGTTTAGGGACTTTCCTAGCCAAAAACATTCAGTACTTC. Translation gives CASSLGTFLAKNIQYF. The chain is built from TRBV28 and TRBJ2-4, with a weak D call TRBD2 (6 bases). CDR3 length: 16 residues. V lost 2 bases to trimming and J lost 0 bases, with 11 bases between them. Germline CDR1 and CDR2: MDHEN and SYDVKM.

The rearrangement uses TRBV9 and TRBJ2-3; 8 nucleotides line up with TRBD2. Germline values: CDR1 SGDLS, CDR2 YYNGEE. V shed 4 bases, J shed 2 bases, and the junction held 15 bases outside the gene matches. The CDR3 is 18 amino acids. The DNA of the CDR3 is TGTGCCAGCAGCCCCAGGACTAGCTCCTACACCCCCACAGATACGCAGTATTTT. Translating it yields CASSPRTSSYTPTDTQYF.

A single count supports this clone. J is TRBJ2-7 and V is TRBV28, with TRBD2 matching over 10 bases. Germline CDR1 reads MDHEN; CDR2 reads SYDVKM. J gave up 5 bases and V 5 bases, and 6 bases lay outside the gene matches. CDR3 size: 14 residues. CDR3 protein: CASSLSGRTHEQYF. CDR3 in DNA: TGTGCCAGCAGTCTTAGCGGGAGGACCCACGAGCAGTACTTC.

The chain is built from TRBV4-3 and TRBJ2-7, with 10 bases lining up with TRBD2. This CDR3 region has 20 residues. Germline V gene lookup returns CDR1 LGHNA and CDR2 YSLEER. J lost 3 bases, V lost 1 base, and 18 bases had no gene match. CDR3 bases: TGCGCCAGCAGCCAAGCCACGGGAGCGGGAGGGGTCTATGGTGACTACGAGCAGTACTTC. It is translated as CASSQATGAGGVYGDYEQYF.

The chain has TRBV6-1 and TRBJ1-2, with D possibly matching TRBD1 (5 bases). This CDR3 has 15 amino acids. Trimming left V 2 bases short and J 2 bases short, with 12 bases between. CDR1 MNHNS and CDR2 SASEGT come from the germline V gene. CDR3 in DNA: TGTGCCAGCAGTGAAAATCCGGGACTCAACTATGGCTACACCTTC. It yields the protein CASSENPGLNYGYTF.

The chain couples TRBV4-1 to TRBJ2-7, with D hard to call. The V gene's germline CDR1 is MGHRA and CDR2 YSYEKL. CDR3 length: 13 amino acids. Trimming removed 6 bases from V and 3 bases from J, with 12 bases in between. The CDR3 sequence is CASSSRTNYEQYF. The CDR3 DNA is TGCGCCAGCAGTTCCCGGACCAACTACGAGCAGTACTTC.

Written as DNA, the CDR3 is TGCGCCAGCAGCCTAGGGGTTGAAGCTTTCTTT. This encodes CASSLGVEAFF. The chain recombines TRBV4-1 with TRBJ1-1, with a possible D match to TRBD1 (5 bases). The CDR3 runs 11 residues. The V gene lost 4 bases and the J gene lost 7 bases, with 7 bases spanning the gap. Germline CDR1 MGHRA, CDR2 YSYEKL.

The chain is built from TRBV28 and TRBJ2-7, with D possibly matching TRBD1 (6 bases). CDR1 is MDHEN and CDR2 is SYDVKM in the germline V gene. Deletions cut 5 bases from V and 0 bases from J, with 17 bases between. The CDR3 consists of 16 residues. DNA of the CDR3: TGTGCCAGCAGTCTAACCCGCGAACAGGGCTCCTACGAGCAGTACTTC. Residues: CASSLTREQGSYEQYF. The variable domain in full, completed from reference TRBV28 and TRBJ2-7, reads DVKVTQSSRYLVKRTGEKVFLECVQDMDHENMFWYRQDPGLGLRLIYFSYDVKMKEKGDIPEGYSVSREKKERFSLILESASTNQTSMYLCASSLTREQGSYEQYFGPGTRLTVT.

This sequence joins TRBV18 and TRBJ2-5; TRBD1 aligns across 12 bases. J gave up 5 bases and V 3 bases, and 7 bases lay outside the gene matches. This CDR3 has 16 amino acids. Germline V gene data show CDR1 as KGHSH and CDR2 as LQKENI. CDR3 DNA: TGTGCCAGCTCACCCCGGGACAGGGGGCCTCGGGAGACCCAGTACTTC. Translated, it gives CASSPRDRGPRETQYF.

This rearrangement joins TRBV11-2 to TRBJ2-3, with unresolved D. V shed 6 bases and J shed 2 bases, with 6 bases lying between them. The germline gives CDR1 SGHAT, CDR2 FQNNGV. CDR3 length: 12 residues. Here the CDR3 reads CASSPYTDTQYF. The CDR3 DNA follows: TGTGCCAGCAGTCCATACACAGATACGCAGTATTTT.

This clone is a singleton in its sample. The chain couples TRBV5-8 to TRBJ2-7, with TRBD1 matching over 8 bases. CDR3 length: 14 residues. V shed 3 bases, J shed 4 bases, and the junction held 6 bases outside the gene matches. Per the germline V gene, CDR1 is SGHTS and CDR2 is YDEGEE. For the CDR3, the DNA is TGTGCCAGCAGCTCCCAGGGGGCTATGTACGAGCAGTACTTC. As protein: CASSSQGAMYEQYF.

The CDR3 here is CASSQVRSLGTFYEQYF. The CDR3 DNA reads TGCGCCAGCAGCCAAGTTAGAAGTTTGGGGACTTTCTACGAGCAGTACTTC. This rearrangement joins TRBV4-1 to TRBJ2-7, with a tentative D call TRBD2 (6 bases). CDR1 and CDR2 (germline): MGHRA, YSYEKL. This CDR3 contains 17 residues. Trimming pared 1 base from V and 3 bases from J, leaving 19 bases between.

This clone was detected only a few times. This chain links TRBV5-1 with TRBJ2-7; 7 nucleotides line up with TRBD1. This CDR3 is 15 amino acids long. V lost 4 bases and J lost 4; bases outside the gene matches: 11. Germline V lookup: CDR1 SGHRS, CDR2 YFSETQ. CDR3 DNA sequence: TGCGCCAGCAGCCTCGACAGGGTATCGCAATACGAGCAGTACTTC. As protein: CASSLDRVSQYEQYF.

The rearrangement links TRBV19 to TRBJ1-5; weak D call: TRBD1 (6 bases). Looked up from germline, CDR1 is LNHDA and CDR2 is SQIVND (reference sequence). Trimming took 1 base from V and 3 from J, leaving 10 bases between them. The CDR3 sequence is 15 residues long. The CDR3 nucleotides are TGTGCCAGTAGTATAGCCCGGGGGCCCAATCAGCCCCAGCATTTT. Translation: CASSIARGPNQPQHF.

This rearrangement joins TRBV7-3 to TRBJ1-1; D is uncertain. V dropped 5 bases and J dropped 4 bases, with 17 bases sitting between them. This CDR3 contains 15 residues. In germline, CDR1 is SGHTA, CDR2 FQGTGA. CDR3 coding DNA: TGTGCCAGCAGCCCCGACGCGGGGTTGGGCACTGAAGCTTTCTTT. This codes for CASSPDAGLGTEAFF. The full variable domain, its missing parts supplied by reference TRBV7-3 and TRBJ1-1, is GAGVSQTPSNKVTEKGKYVELRCDPISGHTALYWYRQSLGQGPEFLIYFQGTGAADDSGLPNDRFFAVRPEGSVSTLKIQRTERGDSAVYLCASSPDAGLGTEAFFGQGTRLTVV.

This clone was picked up one time. The chain couples TRBV5-6 to TRBJ1-6; 7 bases agree with TRBD1. The CDR3 has 15 amino acids. The germline V gene has CDR1 SGHDT and CDR2 YYEEEE. V lost 3 bases to trimming and J lost 8 bases; unmatched junction nucleotides: 8. In DNA, the CDR3 is TGTGCCAGCAGCTGGACAGGAGCTGTTGATTCACCCCTCCACTTT. It specifies CASSWTGAVDSPLHF.